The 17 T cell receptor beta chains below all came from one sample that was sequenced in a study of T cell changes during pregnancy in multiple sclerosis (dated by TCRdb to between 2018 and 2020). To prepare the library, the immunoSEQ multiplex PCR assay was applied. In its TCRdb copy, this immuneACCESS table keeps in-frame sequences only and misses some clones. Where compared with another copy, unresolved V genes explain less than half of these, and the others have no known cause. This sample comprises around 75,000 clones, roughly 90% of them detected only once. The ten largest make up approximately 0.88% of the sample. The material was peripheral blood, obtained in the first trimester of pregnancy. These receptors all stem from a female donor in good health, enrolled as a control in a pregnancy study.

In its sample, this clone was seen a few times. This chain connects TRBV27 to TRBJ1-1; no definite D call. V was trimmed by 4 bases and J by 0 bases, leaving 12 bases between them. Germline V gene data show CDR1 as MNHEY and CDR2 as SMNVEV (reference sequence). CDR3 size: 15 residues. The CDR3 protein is CASSSRISLNTEAFF. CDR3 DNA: TGTGCCAGCAGTTCCCGTATATCCCTGAACACTGAAGCTTTCTTT.

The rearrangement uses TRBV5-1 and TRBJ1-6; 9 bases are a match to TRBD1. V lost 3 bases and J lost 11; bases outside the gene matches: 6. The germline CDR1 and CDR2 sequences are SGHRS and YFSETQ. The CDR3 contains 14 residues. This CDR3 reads CASSSAGTGTPLHF. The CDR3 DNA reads TGCGCCAGCAGCTCGGCCGGGACAGGGACACCCCTCCACTTT.

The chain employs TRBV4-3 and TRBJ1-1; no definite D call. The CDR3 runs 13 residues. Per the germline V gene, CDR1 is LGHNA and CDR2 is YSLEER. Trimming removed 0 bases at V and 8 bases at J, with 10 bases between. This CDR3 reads CASSQDLNSEAFF. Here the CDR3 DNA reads TGCGCCAGCAGCCAAGATCTGAACAGCGAAGCTTTCTTT.

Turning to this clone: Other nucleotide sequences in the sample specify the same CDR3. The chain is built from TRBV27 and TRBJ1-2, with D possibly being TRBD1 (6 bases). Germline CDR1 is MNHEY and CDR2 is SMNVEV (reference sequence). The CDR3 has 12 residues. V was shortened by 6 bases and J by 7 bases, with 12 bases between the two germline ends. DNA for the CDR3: TGTGCCAGCAGCGCACAGGGCCTTGGCTACACCTTC. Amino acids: CASSAQGLGYTF.

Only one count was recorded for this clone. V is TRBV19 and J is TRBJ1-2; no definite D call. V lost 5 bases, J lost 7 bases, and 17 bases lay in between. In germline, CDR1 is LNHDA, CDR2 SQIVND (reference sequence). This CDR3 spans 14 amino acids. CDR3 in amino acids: CASSPEGGIGGYTF. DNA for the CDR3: TGTGCCAGTAGTCCCGAGGGAGGGATAGGTGGCTACACCTTC.

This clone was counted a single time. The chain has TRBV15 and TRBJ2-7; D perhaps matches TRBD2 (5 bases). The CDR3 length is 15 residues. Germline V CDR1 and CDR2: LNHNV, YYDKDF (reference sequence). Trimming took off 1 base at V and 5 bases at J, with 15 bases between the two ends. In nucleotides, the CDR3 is TGTGCCACCAGCAGAGGAAGGACCGAGGGCCACGAGCAGTACTTC. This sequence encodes CATSRGRTEGHEQYF.

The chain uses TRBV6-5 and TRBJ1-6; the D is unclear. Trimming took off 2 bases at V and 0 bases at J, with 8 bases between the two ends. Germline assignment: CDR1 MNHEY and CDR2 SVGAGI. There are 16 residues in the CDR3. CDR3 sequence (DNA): TGTGCCAGCAGTTACGTCTCCAGCTCCTATAATTCACCCCTCCACTTT. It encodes CASSYVSSSYNSPLHF.

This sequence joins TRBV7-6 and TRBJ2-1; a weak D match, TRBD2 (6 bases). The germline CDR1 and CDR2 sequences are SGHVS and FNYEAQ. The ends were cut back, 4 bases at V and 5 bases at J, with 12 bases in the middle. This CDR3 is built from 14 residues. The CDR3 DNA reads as TGTGCCAGCAGCTCCACCCCTAGCGACAATGAGCAGTTCTTC. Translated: CASSSTPSDNEQFF.

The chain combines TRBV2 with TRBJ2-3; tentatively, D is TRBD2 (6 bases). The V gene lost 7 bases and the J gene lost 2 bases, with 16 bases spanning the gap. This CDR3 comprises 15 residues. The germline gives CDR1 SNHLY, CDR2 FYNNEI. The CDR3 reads CASKGGGQYTDTQYF. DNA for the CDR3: TGTGCCAGCAAGGGAGGTGGGCAGTACACAGATACGCAGTATTTT.

CDR3: CASSRRLAGEDTQYF. The CDR3 nucleotides read TGTGCCAGCAGCCGCAGACTAGCGGGAGAAGATACGCAGTATTTT. The chain carries TRBV7-9 and TRBJ2-3; 12 bases map to TRBD2. Germline CDR1 SEHNR, CDR2 FQNEAQ (reference sequence). J gave up 5 bases and V 5 bases, and 5 bases lay outside the gene matches. This CDR3 spans 15 amino acids.

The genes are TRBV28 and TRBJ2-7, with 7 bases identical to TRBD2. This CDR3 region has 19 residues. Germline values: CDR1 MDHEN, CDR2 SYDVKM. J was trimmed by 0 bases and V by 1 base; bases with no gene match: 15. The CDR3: CASSLYPGGEGGSSYEQYF. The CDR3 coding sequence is TGTGCCAGCAGTTTATACCCCGGCGGGGAGGGCGGGAGCTCCTACGAGCAGTACTTC.

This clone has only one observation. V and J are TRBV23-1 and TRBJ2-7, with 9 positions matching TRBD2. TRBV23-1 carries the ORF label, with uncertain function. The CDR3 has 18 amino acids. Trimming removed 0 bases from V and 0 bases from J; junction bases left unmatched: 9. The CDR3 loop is CASSQSTSGRVGSYEQYF. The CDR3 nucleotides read TGCGCCAGCAGTCAATCCACTAGCGGGCGAGTAGGCTCCTACGAGCAGTACTTC.

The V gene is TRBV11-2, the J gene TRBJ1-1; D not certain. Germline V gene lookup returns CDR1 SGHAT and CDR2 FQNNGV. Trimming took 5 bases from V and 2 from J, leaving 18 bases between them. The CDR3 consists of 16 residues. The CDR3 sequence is CASSPAPWATNTEAFF. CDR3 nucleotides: TGTGCCAGCAGCCCGGCCCCCTGGGCGACAAACACTGAAGCTTTCTTT.

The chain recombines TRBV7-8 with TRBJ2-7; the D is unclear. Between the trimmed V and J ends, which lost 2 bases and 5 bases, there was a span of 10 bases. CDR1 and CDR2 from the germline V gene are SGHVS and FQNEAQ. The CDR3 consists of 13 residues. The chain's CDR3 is CASSLRGPNEQYF. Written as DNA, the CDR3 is TGTGCCAGCAGCTTAAGAGGCCCCAACGAGCAGTACTTC.

The DNA of the CDR3 is TGTGCCAGCAGCCAATCGGGGCCTGAAGCTTTCTTT. Translating gives CASSQSGPEAFF. This chain links TRBV16 with TRBJ1-1; possibly TRBD1 for D (5 bases). The V and J ends lost 0 bases and 6 bases respectively, with 5 bases between them. Germline V CDR1 and CDR2: KGHSY, FQNENV. The CDR3 length is 12 residues.

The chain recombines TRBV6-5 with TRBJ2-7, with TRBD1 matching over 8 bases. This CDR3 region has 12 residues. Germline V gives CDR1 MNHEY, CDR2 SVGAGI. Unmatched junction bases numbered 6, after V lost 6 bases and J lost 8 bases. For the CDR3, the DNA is TGTGCCAGCAGCCCGGGACAGGCTAAGCAGTACTTC. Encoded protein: CASSPGQAKQYF.

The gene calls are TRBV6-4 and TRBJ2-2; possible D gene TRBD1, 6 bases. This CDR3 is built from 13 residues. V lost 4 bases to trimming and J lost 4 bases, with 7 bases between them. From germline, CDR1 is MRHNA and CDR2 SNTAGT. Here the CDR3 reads CASSADSTGELFF. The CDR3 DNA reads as TGTGCCAGCAGTGCGGACAGCACCGGGGAGCTGTTTTTT.